Listed here are 16 T cell receptor beta chains from one sample, sequenced in a study of hypomethylating agent response in myelodysplastic syndrome. TCRdb keeps only in-frame clones here, not all; method: immunoSEQ multiplex PCR. The sample lists some 5,000 clones; about 86% were seen once. The sample consisted of bone marrow, taken before or after starting hypomethylating agent treatment for myelodysplastic syndrome (not recorded which). These receptors all stem from a human donor with myelodysplastic syndrome.

This clone has only a few counts. J is TRBJ1-2 and V is TRBV30; D is unclear. Germline V lookup: CDR1 GTSNPN, CDR2 SVGIG (reference sequence). V lost 1 base to trimming and J lost 5 bases, with 20 bases between them. The length of the CDR3 is 16 residues. The CDR3 DNA reads TGTGCCTGGAGTGCCCCCTCCGGGTCAGGCTTGTATGGCTACACCTTC. Translated, it gives CAWSAPSGSGLYGYTF. Using reference TRBV30 and TRBJ1-2 for the parts outside the CDR3, the full variable domain is SQTIHQWPATLVQPVGSPLSLECTVEGTSNPNLYWYRQAAGRGLQLLFYSVGIGQISSEVPQNLSASRPQDRQFILSSKKLLLSDSGFYLCAWSAPSGSGLYGYTFGSGTRLTVV.

V usage is TRBV6-4 and J usage is TRBJ2-2, with D perhaps TRBD2 (5 bases). The CDR3 length is 15 residues. From germline, CDR1 is MRHNA and CDR2 SNTAGT. Trimming shortened V by 2 bases and J by 3 bases, and 10 bases separated the two germline ends. CDR3 sequence (DNA): TGTGCCAGCAGTGACGGGGTCGGGGACACCGGGGAGCTGTTTTTT. Residues: CASSDGVGDTGELFF.

In DNA, the CDR3 is TGTGCCAGCAGCCCCGGGGGGGACACCGGGGAGCTGTTTTTT. This sequence encodes CASSPGGDTGELFF. V usage is TRBV11-3 and J usage is TRBJ2-2, with 8 bases fitting TRBD2. Germline-derived CDR1 and CDR2 are SGHNT and YENEEA. The V gene end was trimmed by 5 bases and the J gene end by 3 bases; junction bases not matched to a gene: 2. CDR3 length equals 14 residues.

The rearrangement joins TRBV19 to TRBJ1-2, with D perhaps TRBD1 (6 bases). The ends were cut back, 4 bases at V and 8 bases at J, with 11 bases in the middle. This CDR3 is 12 amino acids long. The germline gives CDR1 LNHDA, CDR2 SQIVND (reference sequence). The CDR3 bases are TGTGCCAGTAGTAACACAGGGTACGGCTACACCTTC. It specifies CASSNTGYGYTF.

The V gene is TRBV27, the J gene TRBJ2-7, with D uncertain. Germline CDR1 MNHEY, CDR2 SMNVEV (reference sequence). V was clipped by 0 bases and J by 0 bases, with 6 bases between them. The CDR3 is made up of 14 amino acids. The CDR3 region has the DNA TGTGCCAGCAGTTTATCGGTGGCCTCCTACGAGCAGTACTTC. Residues: CASSLSVASYEQYF.

V and J are TRBV25-1 and TRBJ2-1; D not resolved. V was clipped by 3 bases and J by 7 bases, with 10 bases between them. This CDR3 has 13 residues. Looked up from germline, CDR1 is MGHDK and CDR2 is SYGVNS. The CDR3 region is CASSDVTWNEQFF. The CDR3 coding sequence is TGTGCCAGCAGTGACGTGACCTGGAATGAGCAGTTCTTC.

There are a few counts of this clone. This sequence joins TRBV5-1 and TRBJ2-5; no firm D call. Trimming removed 1 base from V and 5 bases from J, with 3 bases in between. The germline CDR1 and CDR2 sequences are SGHRS and YFSETQ. CDR3 length: 11 amino acids. CDR3 bases: TGCGCCAGCAGCTTGAGGGAGACCCAGTACTTC. Its protein product is CASSLRETQYF.

V is TRBV12-5 and J is TRBJ2-7; 12 bases map to TRBD1. Germline V lookup: CDR1 LGHNT, CDR2 FRNRAP. The CDR3 runs 14 residues. The ends lost 6 bases at V and 7 bases at J; junction bases unmatched: 7. Here the CDR3 reads CASGLGQGAGEQYF. The CDR3 region has the DNA TGTGCTAGTGGCCTGGGACAGGGGGCGGGTGAGCAGTACTTC. Based on the CDR3 plus reference TRBV12-5 and TRBJ2-7, the full variable domain is DARVTQTPRHKVTEMGQEVTMRCQPILGHNTVFWYRQTMMQGLELLAYFRNRAPLDDSGMPKDRFSAEMPDATLATLKIQPSEPRDSAVYFCASGLGQGAGEQYFGPGTRLTVT.

This chain uses TRBV6-1 with TRBJ2-1; 10 bases agree with TRBD1. Unmatched junction bases numbered 9, after V lost 2 bases and J lost 8 bases. The CDR3 spans 16 residues. Germline V gene sequence: CDR1 MNHNS, CDR2 SASEGT. The CDR3 loop reads CASSENPGQGRDEQFF. CDR3 nucleotides: TGTGCCAGCAGTGAAAATCCGGGACAGGGGCGGGATGAGCAGTTCTTC.

This chain links TRBV6-1 with TRBJ1-5; D unresolved. Deletions cut 2 bases from V and 7 bases from J, with 9 bases between. Germline V gene data show CDR1 as MNHNS and CDR2 as SASEGT. The CDR3 is made up of 13 amino acids. The DNA of the CDR3 is TGTGCCAGCAGTGAAATGGTGGAACAGCCCCAGCATTTT. Encoded protein: CASSEMVEQPQHF.

The V gene is TRBV11-3, the J gene TRBJ2-2; D perhaps matches TRBD2 (6 bases). From germline, CDR1 is SGHNT and CDR2 YENEEA. V lost 5 bases and J 0 bases, leaving 13 bases between the germline ends. The CDR3 length is 16 residues. Written as DNA, the CDR3 is TGTGCCAGCAGCGGTGGGGGGACCGCGAACACCGGGGAGCTGTTTTTT. As protein: CASSGGGTANTGELFF.

This rearrangement joins TRBV6-1 to TRBJ2-2; no firm D call. The germline gives CDR1 MNHNS, CDR2 SASEGT. The CDR3 is 14 residues long. The V end was cut by 8 bases, the J end by 1 base, with 11 bases between. As DNA, the CDR3 is TGTGCCAGCTCCCGGTCACGGAACACCGGGGAGCTGTTTTTT. Translation gives CASSRSRNTGELFF.

V and J are TRBV5-3 and TRBJ1-2; D is unresolved. TRBV5-3 is an ORF; its function is uncertain. Trimming left V 3 bases short and J 4 bases short, with 13 bases between. The CDR3 covers 14 residues. CDR3 sequence (DNA): TGTGCCAGAAGCTCGGGCTCTCACGGCTATGGCTACACCTTC. Translation: CARSSGSHGYGYTF.

This clone was seen more than once but under ten times. One junction end disagrees with the germline gene, perhaps due to a read error. The gene calls are TRBV6-1 and TRBJ1-6; D unclear. CDR3 length: 13 amino acids. Germline V lookup: CDR1 MNHNS, CDR2 SASEGT. CDR3 nucleotides: TGTGCCAGCAGGGAAGCCCCAAATTCACCCCTCCACTTT. It translates to CASREAPNSPLHF.

The chain uses TRBV6-6 and TRBJ2-5, with TRBD2 matching 7 bases. Germline CDR1 MNHNY, CDR2 SVGAGI (reference sequence). V dropped 2 bases and J dropped 5; count of bases not matched to a gene: 2. The CDR3 has 13 amino acids. CDR3 protein: CASSYLGGETQYF. CDR3 DNA: TGTGCCAGCAGTTACCTCGGGGGGGAGACCCAGTACTTC.

V is TRBV9 and J is TRBJ2-7; 10 bases are shared with TRBD1. There are 14 residues in the CDR3. Germline V gene data show CDR1 as SGDLS and CDR2 as YYNGEE. V trimming: 2 bases; J trimming: 7 bases; junction bases outside the gene matches: 6. CDR3 protein: CASSVRQGAGEQYF. Written as DNA, the CDR3 is TGTGCCAGCAGCGTCCGACAGGGGGCAGGGGAGCAGTACTTC.